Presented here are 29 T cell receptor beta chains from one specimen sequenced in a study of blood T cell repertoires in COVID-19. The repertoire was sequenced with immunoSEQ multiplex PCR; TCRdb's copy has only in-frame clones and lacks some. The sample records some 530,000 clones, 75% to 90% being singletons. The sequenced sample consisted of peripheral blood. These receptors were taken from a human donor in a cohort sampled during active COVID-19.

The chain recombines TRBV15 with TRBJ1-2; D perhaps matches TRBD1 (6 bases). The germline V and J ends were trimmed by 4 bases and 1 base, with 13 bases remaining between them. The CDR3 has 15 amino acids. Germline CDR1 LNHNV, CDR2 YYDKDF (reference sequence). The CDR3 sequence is CATSIGQGLNYGYTF. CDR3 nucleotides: TGTGCCACCAGCATCGGTCAGGGGCTTAACTATGGCTACACCTTC.

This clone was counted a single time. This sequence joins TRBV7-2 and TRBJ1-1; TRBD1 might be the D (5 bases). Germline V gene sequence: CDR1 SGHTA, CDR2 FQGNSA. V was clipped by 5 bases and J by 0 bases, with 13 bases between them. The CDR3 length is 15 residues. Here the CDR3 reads CASSRGAGLNTEAFF. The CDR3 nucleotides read TGTGCCAGCAGCCGTGGGGCAGGGCTGAACACTGAAGCTTTCTTT.

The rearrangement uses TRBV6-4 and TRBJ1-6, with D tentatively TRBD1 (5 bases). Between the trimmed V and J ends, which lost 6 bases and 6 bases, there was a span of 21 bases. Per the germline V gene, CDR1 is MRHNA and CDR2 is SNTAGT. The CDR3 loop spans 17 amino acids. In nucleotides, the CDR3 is TGTGCCAGCAGCCGCGACGGGGGGAGGGATGGTAATTCACCCCTCCACTTT. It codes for CASSRDGGRDGNSPLHF.

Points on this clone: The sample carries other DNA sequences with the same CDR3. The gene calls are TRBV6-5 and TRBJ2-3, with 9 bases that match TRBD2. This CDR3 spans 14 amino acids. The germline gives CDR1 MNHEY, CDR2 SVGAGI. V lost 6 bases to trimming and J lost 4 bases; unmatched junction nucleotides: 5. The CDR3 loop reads CASRRGLASDTQYF. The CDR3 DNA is TGTGCCAGCAGAAGGGGACTAGCCTCAGATACGCAGTATTTT.

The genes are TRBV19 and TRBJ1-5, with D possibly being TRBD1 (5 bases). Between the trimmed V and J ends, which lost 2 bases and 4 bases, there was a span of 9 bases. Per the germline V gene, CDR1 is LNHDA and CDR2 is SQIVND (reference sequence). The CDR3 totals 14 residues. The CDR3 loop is CASSIMGGNQPQHF. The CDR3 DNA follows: TGTGCCAGTAGTATAATGGGGGGAAATCAGCCCCAGCATTTT. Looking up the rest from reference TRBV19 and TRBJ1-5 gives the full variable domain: DGGITQSPKYLFRKEGQNVTLSCEQNLNHDAMYWYRQDPGQGLRLIYYSQIVNDFQKGDIAEGYSVSREKKESFPLTVTSAQKNPTAFYLCASSIMGGNQPQHFGDGTRLSIL.

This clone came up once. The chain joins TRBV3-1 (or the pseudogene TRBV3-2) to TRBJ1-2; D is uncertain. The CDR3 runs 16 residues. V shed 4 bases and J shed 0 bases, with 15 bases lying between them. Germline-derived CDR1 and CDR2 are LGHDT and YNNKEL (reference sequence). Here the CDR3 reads CASSPSLSGSNYGYTF. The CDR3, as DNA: TGTGCCAGCAGCCCGTCATTAAGCGGCTCTAACTATGGCTACACCTTC.

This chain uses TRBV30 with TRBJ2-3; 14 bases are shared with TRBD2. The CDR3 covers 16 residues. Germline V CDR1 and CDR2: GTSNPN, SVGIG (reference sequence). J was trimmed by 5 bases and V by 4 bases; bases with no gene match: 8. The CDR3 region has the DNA TGTGCCTGGACTTTAGGGACTAGCGGGAGAGGAGATACGCAGTATTTT. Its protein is CAWTLGTSGRGDTQYF.

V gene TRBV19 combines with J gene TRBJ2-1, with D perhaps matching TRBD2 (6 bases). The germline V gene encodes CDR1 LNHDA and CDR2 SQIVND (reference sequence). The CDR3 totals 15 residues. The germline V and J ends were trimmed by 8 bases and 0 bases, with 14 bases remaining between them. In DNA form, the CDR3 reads TGTGCCAGTTGCCTGTACGGGAGCTCCTACAATGAGCAGTTCTTC. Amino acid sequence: CASCLYGSSYNEQFF.

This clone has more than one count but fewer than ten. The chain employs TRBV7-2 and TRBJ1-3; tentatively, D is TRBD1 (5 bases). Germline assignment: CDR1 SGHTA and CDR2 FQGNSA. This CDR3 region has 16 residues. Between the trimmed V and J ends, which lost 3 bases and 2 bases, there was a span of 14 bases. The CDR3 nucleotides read TGTGCCAGCAGCTTCCAAATGGCGGGGGCTGGAAACACCATATATTTT. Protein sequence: CASSFQMAGAGNTIYF.

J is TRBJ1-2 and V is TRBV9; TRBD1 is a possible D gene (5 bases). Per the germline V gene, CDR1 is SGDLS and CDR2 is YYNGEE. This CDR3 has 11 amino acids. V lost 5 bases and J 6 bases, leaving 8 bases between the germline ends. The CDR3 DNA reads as TGTGCCAGCAGGCAGGGCAATGGCTACACCTTC. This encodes CASRQGNGYTF.

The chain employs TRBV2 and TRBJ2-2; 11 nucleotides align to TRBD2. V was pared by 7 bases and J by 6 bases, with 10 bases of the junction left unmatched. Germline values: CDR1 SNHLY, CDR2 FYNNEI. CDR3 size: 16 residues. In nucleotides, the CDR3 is TGTGCCAGCACCGAAGGGCTAGCGGGAGGAGCCGGGGAGCTGTTTTTT. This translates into CASTEGLAGGAGELFF.

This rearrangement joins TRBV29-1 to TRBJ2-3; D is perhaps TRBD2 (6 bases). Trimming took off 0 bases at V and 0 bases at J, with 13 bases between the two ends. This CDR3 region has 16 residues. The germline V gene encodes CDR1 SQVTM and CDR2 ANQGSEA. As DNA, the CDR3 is TGCAGCGTTGAAGATCGGGGCGGGACGAGCACAGATACGCAGTATTTT. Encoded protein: CSVEDRGGTSTDTQYF.

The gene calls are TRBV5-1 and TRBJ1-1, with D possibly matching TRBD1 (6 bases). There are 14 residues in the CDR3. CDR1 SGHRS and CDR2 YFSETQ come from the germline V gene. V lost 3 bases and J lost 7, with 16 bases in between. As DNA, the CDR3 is TGCGCCAGCAGCTGGGGTGGGGGCGCAGGTGAAGCTTTCTTT. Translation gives CASSWGGGAGEAFF. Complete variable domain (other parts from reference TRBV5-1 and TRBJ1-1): KAGVTQTPRYLIKTRGQQVTLSCSPISGHRSVSWYQQTPGQGLQFLFEYFSETQRNKGNFPGRFSGRQFSNSRSEMNVSTLELGDSALYLCASSWGGGAGEAFFGQGTRLTVV.

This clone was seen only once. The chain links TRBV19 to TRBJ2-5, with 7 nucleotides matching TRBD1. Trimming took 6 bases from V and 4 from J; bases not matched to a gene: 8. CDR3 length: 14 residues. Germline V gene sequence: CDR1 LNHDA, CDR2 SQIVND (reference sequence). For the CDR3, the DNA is TGTGCCAGTAGCCAAAACAGGGGACGAGAGACCCAGTACTTC. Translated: CASSQNRGRETQYF.

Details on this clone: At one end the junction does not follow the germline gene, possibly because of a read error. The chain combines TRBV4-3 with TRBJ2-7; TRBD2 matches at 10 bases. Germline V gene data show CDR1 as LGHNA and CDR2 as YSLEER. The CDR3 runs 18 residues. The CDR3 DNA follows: TGCGCCAGCAGCCAAGATTGGGTAGCGGGAGGCCCAACCTACGAACAGTACTTC. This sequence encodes CASSQDWVAGGPTYEQYF.

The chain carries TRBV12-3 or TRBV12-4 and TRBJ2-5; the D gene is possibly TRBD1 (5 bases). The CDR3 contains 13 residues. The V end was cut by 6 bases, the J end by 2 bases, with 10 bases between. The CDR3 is CASSFWTQETQYF. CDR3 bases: TGTGCCAGCAGCTTTTGGACACAAGAGACCCAGTACTTC.

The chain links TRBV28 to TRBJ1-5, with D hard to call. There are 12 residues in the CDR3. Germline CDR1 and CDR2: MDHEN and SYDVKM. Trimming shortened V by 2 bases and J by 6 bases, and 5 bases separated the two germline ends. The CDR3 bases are TGTGCCAGCAGTTTAAGCGGTCAGCCCCAGCATTTT. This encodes CASSLSGQPQHF. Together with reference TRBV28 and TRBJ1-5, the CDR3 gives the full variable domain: DVKVTQSSRYLVKRTGEKVFLECVQDMDHENMFWYRQDPGLGLRLIYFSYDVKMKEKGDIPEGYSVSREKKERFSLILESASTNQTSMYLCASSLSGQPQHFGDGTRLSIL.

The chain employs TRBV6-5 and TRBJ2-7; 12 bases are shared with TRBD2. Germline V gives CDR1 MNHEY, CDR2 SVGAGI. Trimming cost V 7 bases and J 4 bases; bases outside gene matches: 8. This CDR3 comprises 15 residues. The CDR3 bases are TGTGCCAGCAACCGACTAGCGGGAGAGTTGTACGAGCAGTACTTC. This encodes CASNRLAGELYEQYF.

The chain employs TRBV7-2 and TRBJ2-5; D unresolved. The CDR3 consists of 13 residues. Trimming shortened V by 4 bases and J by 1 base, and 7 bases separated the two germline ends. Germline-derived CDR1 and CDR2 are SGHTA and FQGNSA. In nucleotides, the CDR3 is TGTGCCAGCAGCTCCTCCCTCCAAGAGACCCAGTACTTC. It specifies CASSSSLQETQYF. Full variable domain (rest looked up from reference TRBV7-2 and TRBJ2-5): GAGVSQSPSNKVTEKGKDVELRCDPISGHTALYWYRQSLGQGLEFLIYFQGNSAPDKSGLPSDRFSAERTGGSVSTLTIQRTQQEDSAVYLCASSSSLQETQYFGPGTRLLVL.

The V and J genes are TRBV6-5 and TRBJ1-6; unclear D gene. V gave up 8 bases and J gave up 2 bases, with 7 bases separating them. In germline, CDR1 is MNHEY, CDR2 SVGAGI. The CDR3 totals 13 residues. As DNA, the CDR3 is TGTGCCAGCCTAACAGCCTATAATTCACCCCTCCACTTT. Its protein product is CASLTAYNSPLHF.

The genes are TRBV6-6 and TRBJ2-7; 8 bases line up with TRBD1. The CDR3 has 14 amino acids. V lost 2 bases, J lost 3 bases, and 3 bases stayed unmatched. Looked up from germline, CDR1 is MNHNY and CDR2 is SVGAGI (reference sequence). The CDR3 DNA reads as TGTGCCAGCAGTTACCGGACAGGGATCTACGAGCAGTACTTC. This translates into CASSYRTGIYEQYF.

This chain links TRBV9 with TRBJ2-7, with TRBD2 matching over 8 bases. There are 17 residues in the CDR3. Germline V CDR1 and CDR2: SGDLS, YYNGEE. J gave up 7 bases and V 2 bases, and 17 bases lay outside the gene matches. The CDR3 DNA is TGTGCCAGCAGCGTTGGGATCGACCAGCGGGGGCAGTTGGAGCAGTACTTC. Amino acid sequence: CASSVGIDQRGQLEQYF.

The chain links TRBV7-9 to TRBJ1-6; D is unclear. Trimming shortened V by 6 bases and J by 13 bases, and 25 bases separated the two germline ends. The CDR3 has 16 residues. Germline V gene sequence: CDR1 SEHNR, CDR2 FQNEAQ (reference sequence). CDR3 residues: CASSIAPPGAMAPLHF. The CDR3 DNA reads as TGTGCCAGCAGTATCGCCCCACCGGGAGCAATGGCCCCCCTCCACTTT.

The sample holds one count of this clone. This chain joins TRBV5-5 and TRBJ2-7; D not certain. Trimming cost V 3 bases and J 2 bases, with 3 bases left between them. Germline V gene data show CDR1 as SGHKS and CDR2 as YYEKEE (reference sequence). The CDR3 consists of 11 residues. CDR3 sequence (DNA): TGTGCCAGCAGCTCCGCCTACGAGCAGTACTTC. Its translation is CASSSAYEQYF.

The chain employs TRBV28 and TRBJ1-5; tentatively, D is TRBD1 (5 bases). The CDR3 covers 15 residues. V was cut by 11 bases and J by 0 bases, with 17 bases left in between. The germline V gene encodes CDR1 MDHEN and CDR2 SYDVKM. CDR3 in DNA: TGTGCCTTAACCGGGGGGTCCCATAGCAATCAGCCCCAGCATTTT. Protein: CALTGGSHSNQPQHF. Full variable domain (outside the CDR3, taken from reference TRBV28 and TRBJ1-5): DVKVTQSSRYLVKRTGEKVFLECVQDMDHENMFWYRQDPGLGLRLIYFSYDVKMKEKGDIPEGYSVSREKKERFSLILESASTNQTSMYLCALTGGSHSNQPQHFGDGTRLSIL.

In DNA, the CDR3 is TGTGCCTGGACCTATGAGGGTAATCAGCCCCAGCATTTT. This codes for CAWTYEGNQPQHF. This chain links TRBV30 with TRBJ1-5; no definite D call. V lost 4 bases to trimming and J lost 4 bases, with 11 bases between them. The CDR3 runs 13 residues. CDR1 GTSNPN and CDR2 SVGIG come from the germline V gene (reference sequence).

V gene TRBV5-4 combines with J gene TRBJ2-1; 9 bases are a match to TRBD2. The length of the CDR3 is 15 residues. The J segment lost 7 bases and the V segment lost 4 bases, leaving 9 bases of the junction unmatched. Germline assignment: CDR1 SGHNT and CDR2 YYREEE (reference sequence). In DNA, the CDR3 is TGTGCCAGCAGCCGACGACTAGCGGAGGGGAATGAGCAGTTCTTC. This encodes CASSRRLAEGNEQFF.

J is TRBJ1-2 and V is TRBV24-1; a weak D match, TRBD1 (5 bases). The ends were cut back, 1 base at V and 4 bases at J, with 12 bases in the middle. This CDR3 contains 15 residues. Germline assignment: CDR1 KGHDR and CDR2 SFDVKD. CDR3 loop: CATSDFGQGGYGYTF. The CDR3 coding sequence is TGTGCCACCAGTGATTTTGGGCAGGGCGGCTATGGCTACACCTTC.

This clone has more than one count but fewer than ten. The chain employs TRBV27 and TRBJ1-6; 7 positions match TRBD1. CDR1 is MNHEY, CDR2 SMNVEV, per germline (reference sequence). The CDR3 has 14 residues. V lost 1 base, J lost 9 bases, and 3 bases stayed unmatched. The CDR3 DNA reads TGTGCCAGCAGTTTATGGCAGGGGGGTTCACCCCTCCACTTT. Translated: CASSLWQGGSPLHF.